The TCR beta chain under discussion was sequenced for a study of OX40 agonist ivuxolimab in advanced cancers. Study-level background: The costimulatory receptor OX40 (CD134) was targeted by ivuxolimab, a fully human IgG2 agonistic monoclonal antibody. Of the 52 patients in dose escalation, approximately 20 had hepatocellular carcinoma, about 15 had melanoma, 9 had renal cell carcinoma and 9 had head and neck cancer. The paper reports the monotherapy dose-escalation portion (N of about 50 patients) of the phase I ivuxolimab trial. Prior anti-PD-1, anti-PD-L1 or anti-CTLA-4 therapy was permitted, and approximately 39% of dose-escalation patients had received checkpoint inhibitors. Partial responses occurred in three dose-escalation patients, of whom one had hepatocellular carcinoma and two had cutaneous melanoma. Peripheral TCRbeta sequencing was intended to test whether TCR sequence diversity was altered and clonal T-cell expansion was caused by ivuxolimab. In the dose-escalation cohort, 65% to 90% of patients were male, and the mean age was approximately 64 years, with a range of roughly 20 to 85. Intravenous ivuxolimab was administered to patients every 2 weeks at six dose levels: 0.01, 0.1, 0.3, 1.5, 3 and 10 mg/kg.

With respect to this clone: What this receptor recognizes is not known. The sample holds no much larger clone one base away, and base qualities are not on file.

For sequencing of the TCRbeta CDR3 region, genomic DNA was extracted from the sorted cells. TCRbeta CDR3 regions were sequenced using the immunoSEQ Assay. This immuneACCESS table, as held by TCRdb, lists in-frame sequences with V and J called but not all clones. Of the missing ones, under half trace to an unresolved V gene in checked studies; the others have no known cause. For this sample the table gives around 47,000 clones, of which 75% to 90% were detected only once. The ten largest make up 14% of the sample. The trial excluded patients who had a history of autoimmune disease or who were on systemic immunosuppression. In every dose cohort, peripheral blood was drawn for TCR sequencing at baseline, cycle 4 day 1, and cycle 7 day 1. Samples were obtained from an open-label, multicenter, first-in-human phase I dose-escalation trial of ivuxolimab. Adults with locally advanced or metastatic melanoma, renal cell carcinoma, hepatocellular carcinoma or head and neck squamous cell carcinoma were enrolled in the trial. Before TCR sequencing, CD4+ T cells and CD8+ T cells were sorted from peripheral blood as separate populations.

The V and J ends are trimmed by 5 bases and 2 bases, leaving 15 bases between them. Per the germline V gene (reference sequence), SEHNR is the CDR1 and FQNEAQ is the CDR2. From the cysteine through the phenylalanine, the CDR3 covers 15 amino acids. Of all the DNA, just the CDR3 is kept, 45 bases in frame from base 1. What the study reported, not specific to this receptor: At doses of 0.1 to 3.0 mg/kg, clonal expansion of both CD4+ and CD8+ T cells in blood was seen between baseline and week 6. Which antigens the clonally expanded peripheral T cells were specific for was not determined. On average, CD8+ T cells showed more expanded clones than CD4+ T cells after ivuxolimab. Low levels of normalized T-cell clonal expansion were also seen in some patients who did not respond. In the 0.1-3.0 mg/kg groups, partial responders had among the lowest normalized peripheral clonal expansion, particularly in CD8+ T cells.

This clonotype was sampled from an adult with an advanced solid tumor such as melanoma, head and neck, liver or kidney cancer. The chain was built from TRBV7-9 and TRBJ1-1; a weak D assignment points to TRBD1 (6 bases agree). Here the sequenced sample was CD4+ or CD8+ T cells sorted from blood, taken in a trial of the OX40 agonist ivuxolimab. The sequenced DNA is TGTGCCAGCAGCACCGAGAGGGGGTCTAACACTGAAGCTTTCTTT. This is translated as CASSTERGSNTEAFF.